Listed below are T cell receptor beta chains from one sample, sequenced in a study of blood T cell repertoires in COVID-19. The data were produced by immunoSEQ multiplex PCR, yet TCRdb's version contains in-frame clones alone and is incomplete. The table shows 90,000 to 120,000 clones, with about 85% occurring only once. The specimen was peripheral blood. The receptor source for this set is a human donor in a cohort sampled during active COVID-19. Both conserved end residues are part of each CDR3. A D gene is named only where the DNA matches it firmly. Only some rows state a clone size, as once, few, many or a class for expanded clones.

TRBD1 | TRBJ2-7 | - | TRBV4-3 | TGCGCCAGCAGCCCCGGGACAGGGCATTCCTACGAGCAGTACTTC | CASSPGTGHSYEQYF
TRBD2 | TRBJ2-1 | - | TRBV7-6 | TGTGCCAGCAGCCGTACTAGCGGGATCTACAATGAGCAGTTCTTC | CASSRTSGIYNEQFF
- | TRBJ1-1 | - | TRBV7-3 | TGTGCCAGCAGCCAACAGCCGAACACTGAAGCTTTCTTT | CASSQQPNTEAFF
TRBD2 | TRBJ2-3 | - | TRBV3-1/TRBV3-2 | TGTGCCAGCAGCCCCGGGGGGTCTAGCACAGATACGCAGTATTTT | CASSPGGSSTDTQYF
- | TRBJ1-2 | few | TRBV19 | TGTGCCAGTAGTATAGAGTTGGGTAGGCGCGCGGCCCCATTTTTCGGCTACACCTTC | CASSIELGRRAAPFFGYTF
- | TRBJ1-2 | - | TRBV4-1 | TGCGCCAGCAGCCCGGGGCAGGGGTATTCTACTAACTATGGCTACACCTTC | CASSPGQGYSTNYGYTF
TRBD1 | TRBJ1-4 | - | TRBV5-1 | TGCGCCAGCAGCATTACGGCCGGGACAGTTAATGAAAAACTGTTTTTT | CASSITAGTVNEKLFF
TRBD1 | TRBJ1-1 | once | TRBV29-1 | TGCAGCGTTCTTCGGACAGGGGGCGGCACTGAAGCTTTCTTT | CSVLRTGGGTEAFF
- | TRBJ2-7 | - | TRBV28 | TGTGCCAGCAGTTTTTGGACGGGAGGGGGCATAGGGAACGAGCAGTACTTC | CASSFWTGGGIGNEQYF
- | TRBJ2-7 | - | TRBV7-3 | TGTGCCAGCAGATCCGGGACTCAATACGAGCAGTACTTC | CASRSGTQYEQYF
- | TRBJ1-2 | - | TRBV7-2 | TGTGCCAGCAGCTTAGATCCAGGGACTAACTATGGCTACACCTTC | CASSLDPGTNYGYTF
TRBD2 | TRBJ2-1 | - | TRBV4-1 | TGCGCCAGCAGCCGATGGACTAGCGGGAATGAGCAGTTCTTC | CASSRWTSGNEQFF
- | TRBJ2-3 | - | TRBV5-6 | TGTGCCAGCAGCTTCCAGGGTACGCAGTATTTT | CASSFQGTQYF
TRBD1 | TRBJ2-1 | - | TRBV27 | TGTGCCAGCAGTTTGTTCGGGACAGGGGGCAATGAGCAGTTCTTC | CASSLFGTGGNEQFF
TRBD2 | TRBJ2-1 | - | TRBV2 | TGTGCCAGCAGTGGCCCAAAATATATAACTAGCGGGAGGGAATCCTACAATGAGCAGTTCTTC | CASSGPKYITSGRESYNEQFF
- | TRBJ1-3 | - | TRBV7-9 | TGTGCCAGCAGCCACACACCCGACTATATTTCGGGAAACACCATATATTTT | CASSHTPDYISGNTIYF
TRBD2 | TRBJ2-3 | - | TRBV18 | TGTGCCAGCTCACCAGGGACTAGCGGAACCACAGATACGCAGTATTTT | CASSPGTSGTTDTQYF
TRBD2 | TRBJ2-7 | few | TRBV5-1 | TGCGCCAGCAGCTTTGGTGGGACTAGCGGGCCCTACGAGCAGTACTTC | CASSFGGTSGPYEQYF
TRBD1 | TRBJ2-5 | - | TRBV5-1 | TGCGCCAGCAGCTACGGGACAGGGAAGGAGACCCAGTACTTC | CASSYGTGKETQYF
- | TRBJ2-3 | - | TRBV3-1/TRBV3-2 | TGTGCCAGCAGACCTATGAATGGGGGGGCGGAAGATACGCAGTATTTT | CASRPMNGGAEDTQYF
- | TRBJ2-3 | - | TRBV7-2 | TGTGCCAGCAAAGCACTCGGGGTCCCCACAGATACGCAGTATTTT | CASKALGVPTDTQYF
- | TRBJ2-2 | medium-sized | TRBV9 | TGTGCCAGCAGCGCACAGGGACTACTCTCCACCGGGGAGCTGTTTTTT | CASSAQGLLSTGELFF